The clone carrying this T cell receptor beta chain was detected a few times. V lost 2 bases to trimming and J lost 7 bases, with 11 bases between them. The CDR3 loop spans 13 amino acids. The germline gives CDR1 LGHNA, CDR2 YSLEER. The use of a sample-barcoded 5' primer and a J-beta primer mix characterized a second PCR of about 7 to 12 cycles. TCRdb processed the 5' RACE reads anew with MiXCR; each CDR3 protein has one entry. Here the sample spans approximately 940,000 distinct CDR3 sequences, around 48% being singletons. This sample stems from a study of blood T cells in healthy people across ages. The genes are TRBV4-3 and TRBJ2-5; D tentatively reads TRBD1 or TRBD2 (6 bases each). The sequencing sample was made of blood. This TCR was sampled from a man aged 25-45 years in good health. The CDR3 loop is CASSQLGGTTQYF. CDR3 coding DNA: TGCGCCAGCAGCCAACTAGGGGGGACGACCCAGTACTTC.